The text below deals with one TCR beta chain. Its target is unknown. The CDR3 totals 16 residues. Germline V gene lookup returns CDR1 SGDLS and CDR2 YYNGEE. Trimming took off 0 bases at V and 2 bases at J, with 11 bases between the two ends. Only in-frame clones appear in the TCRdb table, and some are missing; sequencing was by immunoSEQ multiplex PCR. The repertoire holds 45,000 or so clones, with 81% as singletons. This sample is drawn from a study of a mutant IDH1 vaccine in newly diagnosed glioma. Time point specified: week 35, safety follow-up. It was 300 ug of mutant IDH1 20-mer peptide that made up each vaccine dose, given with topical imiquimod.

This chain uses TRBV9 with TRBJ2-2; D is possibly TRBD2 (6 bases). The clonotype originates from a woman aged 40-49 years with glioma. Some clones in this sample may be carry-over from other donors' samples. The specimen was PBMCs, collected from a glioma patient whose treatment included an IDH1 peptide vaccine. The CDR3 reads CASSVGGRGNTGELFF. The CDR3 bases are TGTGCCAGCAGCGTAGGTGGGCGGGGTAACACCGGGGAGCTGTTTTTT.